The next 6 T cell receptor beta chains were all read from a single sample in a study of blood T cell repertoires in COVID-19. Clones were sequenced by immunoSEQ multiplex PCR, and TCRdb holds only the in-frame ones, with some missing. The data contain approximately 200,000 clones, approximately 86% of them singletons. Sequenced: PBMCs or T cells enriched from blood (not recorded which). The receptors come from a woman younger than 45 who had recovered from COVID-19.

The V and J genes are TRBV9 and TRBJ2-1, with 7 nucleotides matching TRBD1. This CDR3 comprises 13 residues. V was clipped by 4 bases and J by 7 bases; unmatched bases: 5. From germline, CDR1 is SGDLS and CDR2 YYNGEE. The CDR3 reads CASSNRDSNEQFF. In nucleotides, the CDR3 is TGTGCCAGCAGCAACCGGGACAGTAATGAGCAGTTCTTC.

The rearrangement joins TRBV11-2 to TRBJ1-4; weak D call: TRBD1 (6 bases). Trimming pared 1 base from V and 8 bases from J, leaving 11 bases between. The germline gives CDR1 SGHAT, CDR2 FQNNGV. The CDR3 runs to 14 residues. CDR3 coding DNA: TGTGCCAGCAGCTTAGTGGCGCAGGGGGAAAAACTGTTTTTT. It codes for CASSLVAQGEKLFF.

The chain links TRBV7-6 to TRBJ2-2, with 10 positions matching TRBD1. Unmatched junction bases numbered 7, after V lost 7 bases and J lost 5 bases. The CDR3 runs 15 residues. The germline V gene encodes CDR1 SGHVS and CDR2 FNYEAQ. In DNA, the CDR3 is TGTGCCAGCAACTCCGGACAGGGGGGTACCGGGGAGCTGTTTTTT. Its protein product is CASNSGQGGTGELFF.

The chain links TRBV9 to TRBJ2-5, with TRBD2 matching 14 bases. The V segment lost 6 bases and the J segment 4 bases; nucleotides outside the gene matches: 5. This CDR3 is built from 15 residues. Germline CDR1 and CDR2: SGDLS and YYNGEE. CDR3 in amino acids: CASNPGTSGGETQYF. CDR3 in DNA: TGTGCCAGCAACCCTGGGACTAGCGGGGGAGAGACCCAGTACTTC.

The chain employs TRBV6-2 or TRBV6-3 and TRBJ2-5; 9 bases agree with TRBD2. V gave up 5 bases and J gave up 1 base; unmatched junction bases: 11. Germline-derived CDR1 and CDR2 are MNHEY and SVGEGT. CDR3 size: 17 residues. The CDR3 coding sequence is TGTGCCAGCAGTACGGGCGGGGGGGCGATTGCCCAAGAGACCCAGTACTTC. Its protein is CASSTGGGAIAQETQYF.

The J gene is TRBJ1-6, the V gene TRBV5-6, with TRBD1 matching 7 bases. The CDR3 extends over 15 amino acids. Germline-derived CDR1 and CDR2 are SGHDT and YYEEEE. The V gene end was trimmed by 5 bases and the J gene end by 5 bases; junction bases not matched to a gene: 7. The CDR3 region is CASSRPGQHNSPLHF. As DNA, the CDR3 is TGTGCCAGCAGTCGACCGGGACAGCATAATTCACCCCTCCACTTT.